Shown below are 29 T cell receptor beta chains from a single sample sequenced in a study of CD8 T cells in Susac syndrome. Random hexamers were used to reverse transcribe the RNA input (about 0.5 to 1 ug). From the immunoSEQ multiplex PCR reads, TCRdb called clonotypes with MiXCR, one entry per CDR3 protein. The data contain under 200,000 distinct CDR3 sequences, 91% of them singletons. What was sequenced was CD4+ T cells from PBMCs. The source of these receptors is a human donor with Susac syndrome.

The chain recombines TRBV19 with TRBJ2-4; no reliable D call. CDR3 size: 14 residues. Germline V gene lookup returns CDR1 LNHDA and CDR2 SQIVND (reference sequence). V was trimmed by 8 bases and J by 0 bases, leaving 11 bases between them. CDR3 coding DNA: TGTGCCAGTGGAGACGCCTTAGCCAAAAACATTCAGTACTTC. It is translated as CASGDALAKNIQYF.

This clonotype was detected once. The chain has TRBV3-1 and TRBJ2-3, with a possible D match to TRBD1 (6 bases). The V end was cut by 6 bases, the J end by 1 base, with 14 bases between. The CDR3 length is 15 residues. Per the germline V gene, CDR1 is LGHDT and CDR2 is YNNKEL (reference sequence). The CDR3 is CASSLNSGGTDTQYF. The CDR3, as DNA: TGTGCCAGCAGTCTAAATTCAGGGGGCACAGATACGCAGTATTTT.

The rearrangement uses TRBV28 and TRBJ1-5, with D perhaps matching TRBD1 (6 bases). This CDR3 region has 15 residues. CDR1 and CDR2 (germline): MDHEN, SYDVKM. Trimming removed 6 bases at V and 4 bases at J, with 16 bases between. In nucleotides, the CDR3 is TGTGCCAGCAGGGGAGGACAGTTAATTAATCAGCCCCAGCATTTT. This translates into CASRGGQLINQPQHF.

The chain joins TRBV24-1 to TRBJ1-1; 9 nucleotides match TRBD1. This CDR3 is built from 12 residues. V lost 2 bases, J lost 11 bases, and 2 bases stayed unmatched. CDR1 is KGHDR, CDR2 SFDVKD, per germline. The CDR3 loop reads CATSDSTGGAFF. CDR3 nucleotide sequence: TGTGCCACCAGTGATTCGACAGGGGGGGCTTTCTTT.

This chain uses TRBV20-1 with TRBJ1-1, with 8 bases matching TRBD1. The CDR3 runs to 14 residues. Germline loops: CDR1 DFQATT, CDR2 SNEGSKA (reference sequence). CDR3 nucleotides: TGCAGCGCCATCAAGGACAGGGCCCACACTGAAGCTTTCTTT. It translates to CSAIKDRAHTEAFF.

The chain employs TRBV19 and TRBJ2-6, with unresolved D. V lost 9 bases and J 4 bases, leaving 13 bases between the germline ends. This CDR3 has 14 amino acids. Germline CDR1 reads LNHDA; CDR2 reads SQIVND (reference sequence). The CDR3 sequence is CASKKGAGANVLTF. As DNA, the CDR3 is TGTGCCAGCAAGAAGGGTGCCGGGGCCAACGTCCTGACTTTC.

V gene TRBV3-1 combines with J gene TRBJ2-6; D may be TRBD1 or TRBD2 (6 bases each). Germline CDR1 reads LGHDT; CDR2 reads YNNKEL (reference sequence). The CDR3 is 17 residues long. V gave up 3 bases and J gave up 4 bases, with 16 bases separating them. The CDR3 DNA reads as TGTGCCAGCAGCCAGCCCTGGGGGGCGGTGGGGGCCAACGTCCTGACTTTC. This gives the protein CASSQPWGAVGANVLTF. The full variable domain, completed using reference TRBV3-1 and TRBJ2-6, is DTAVSQTPKYLVTQMGNDKSIKCEQNLGHDTMYWYKQDSKKFLKIMFSYNNKELIINETVPNRFSPKSPDKAHLNLHINSLELGDSAVYFCASSQPWGAVGANVLTFGAGSRLTVL.

The J gene is TRBJ2-1, the V gene TRBV9, with D perhaps matching TRBD1 (5 bases). Germline CDR1 is SGDLS and CDR2 is YYNGEE. The CDR3 extends over 16 amino acids. With 4 bases removed from V and 0 bases from J, the gap between germline ends came to 14 bases. CDR3 sequence reads: CASSLHGDSSYNEQFF. The CDR3 DNA reads as TGTGCCAGCAGCCTTCACGGAGACAGCTCCTACAATGAGCAGTTCTTC. Based on the CDR3 plus reference TRBV9 and TRBJ2-1, the full variable domain is DSGVTQTPKHLITATGQRVTLRCSPRSGDLSVYWYQQSLDQGLQFLIQYYNGEERAKGNILERFSAQQFPDLHSELNLSSLELGDSALYFCASSLHGDSSYNEQFFGPGTRLTVL.

V and J are TRBV28 and TRBJ1-5; D is ambiguous. The CDR3 spans 12 residues. V lost 2 bases and J lost 13, with 12 bases in between. Per germline, CDR1 MDHEN and CDR2 SYDVKM. Here the CDR3 reads CASSLVGSTQHF. In DNA form, the CDR3 reads TGTGCCAGCAGTTTAGTAGGGTCCACACAGCATTTT.

The CDR3 loop is CASSREWGYGYTF. The CDR3 DNA follows: TGTGCCAGCAGTAGAGAATGGGGCTATGGCTACACCTTC. The chain combines TRBV27 with TRBJ1-2; the D is unclear. The CDR3 sequence is 13 residues long. Deletions cut 5 bases from V and 4 bases from J, with 11 bases between. Per germline, CDR1 MNHEY and CDR2 SMNVEV (reference sequence).

The chain uses TRBV6-5 and TRBJ1-2, with D unclear. The CDR3 extends over 13 amino acids. Germline loops: CDR1 MNHEY, CDR2 SVGAGI. V dropped 2 bases and J dropped 2 bases, with 6 bases sitting between them. CDR3 in DNA: TGTGCCAGCAGTTACCGGGCCAACTATGGCTACACCTTC. It codes for CASSYRANYGYTF.

Details on this clonotype: Its ends do not fully match the called genes, so a read error is possible. The rearrangement uses TRBV19 and TRBJ2-5; D is perhaps TRBD1 (6 bases). CDR3 size: 16 residues. CDR1 is LNHDA and CDR2 is SQIVND in the germline V gene (reference sequence). CDR3 nucleotide sequence: TGTGCCAGTAGTACGCGGACAGCCGTGAGCCAAGGGACCCAGTACTTC. It specifies CASSTRTAVSQGTQYF. The variable domain in full, completed from reference TRBV19 and TRBJ2-5, reads DGGITQSPKYLFRKEGQNVTLSCEQNLNHDAMYWYRQDPGQGLRLIYYSQIVNDFQKGDIAEGYSVSREKKESFPLTVTSAQKNPTAFYLCASSTRTAVSQGTQYFGPGTRLLVL.

V gene TRBV19 combines with J gene TRBJ2-4; D uncertain. V dropped 0 bases and J dropped 3 bases, with 9 bases sitting between them. The CDR3 spans 15 residues. Looked up from germline, CDR1 is LNHDA and CDR2 is SQIVND (reference sequence). The CDR3 here is CASSIDRAGKNIQYF. Written as DNA, the CDR3 is TGTGCCAGTAGTATAGACCGAGCCGGCAAAAACATTCAGTACTTC.

The chain recombines TRBV27 with TRBJ2-7; D gene ambiguous. Germline V lookup: CDR1 MNHEY, CDR2 SMNVEV (reference sequence). The germline V and J ends were trimmed by 6 bases and 6 bases, with 18 bases remaining between them. The CDR3 spans 14 residues. This chain's CDR3 is CASSPPTPAGEQYF. CDR3 DNA: TGTGCCAGCAGCCCCCCAACCCCCGCCGGCGAGCAGTACTTC.

This clonotype was observed a single time. CDR3 nucleotide sequence: TGTGCCAGTTCTAGCGTGAGCACAGATACGCAGTATTTT. As protein: CASSSVSTDTQYF. The gene calls are TRBV28 and TRBJ2-3; D may be TRBD2 (6 bases). Between the trimmed V and J ends, which lost 9 bases and 0 bases, there was a span of 10 bases. CDR1 and CDR2 (germline): MDHEN, SYDVKM. The CDR3 consists of 13 residues.

The V and J genes are TRBV19 and TRBJ2-7; D uncertain. This CDR3 is built from 14 residues. Trimming removed 2 bases at V and 5 bases at J, with 13 bases between. Germline CDR1 reads LNHDA; CDR2 reads SQIVND (reference sequence). The DNA of the CDR3 is TGTGCCAGTAGTATATCCGGGCAAGTCGACGAGCAGTACTTC. Its protein is CASSISGQVDEQYF.

This clonotype was picked up one time. The chain recombines TRBV11-3 with TRBJ1-1, with D maybe TRBD1 (5 bases). CDR1 and CDR2 from the germline V gene are SGHNT and YENEEA. This CDR3 is built from 12 residues. Deletions cut 1 base from V and 8 bases from J, with 8 bases between. The CDR3 sequence: CASSLGGGEAFF. In DNA, the CDR3 is TGTGCCAGCAGCTTAGGTGGGGGGGAAGCTTTCTTT.

The genes are TRBV23-1 and TRBJ2-7; 7 nucleotides agree with TRBD1. TRBV23-1 is flagged as an ORF with uncertain function. CDR3 length equals 16 residues. Trimming at V came to 7 bases and at J to 4 bases, leaving 16 bases not matched to a gene. The CDR3 spells CASNTKRQGRIYEQYF. In DNA form, the CDR3 reads TGCGCCAGCAATACAAAAAGACAGGGAAGGATATACGAGCAGTACTTC.

The rearrangement links TRBV12-3 or TRBV12-4 to TRBJ1-5; the D is unclear. Trimming shortened V by 3 bases and J by 7 bases, and 7 bases separated the two germline ends. The CDR3 is 12 residues long. The CDR3 nucleotides are TGTGCCAGCAGTTTTAGGGCCCAGCCCCAGCATTTT. Its protein is CASSFRAQPQHF.

This clonotype was counted a single time. V usage is TRBV3-1 and J usage is TRBJ1-2; D is perhaps TRBD1 (5 bases). From germline, CDR1 is LGHDT and CDR2 YNNKEL (reference sequence). Trimming pared 3 bases from V and 7 bases from J, leaving 12 bases between. CDR3 length: 13 amino acids. In nucleotides, the CDR3 is TGTGCCAGCAGCCAGGGGGGGGTGGGTGGCTACACCTTC. Translated, it gives CASSQGGVGGYTF.

The V and J genes are TRBV7-2 and TRBJ2-1; D not resolved. V gave up 1 base and J gave up 15 bases, with 19 bases separating them. Germline CDR1 is SGHTA and CDR2 is FQGNSA. CDR3 length equals 14 residues. DNA for the CDR3: TGTGCCAGCAGCTTAGTCCAGGATGTGCAGTCCCCGTTCTTC. It yields the protein CASSLVQDVQSPFF. Complete variable domain (other parts from reference TRBV7-2 and TRBJ2-1): GAGVSQSPSNKVTEKGKDVELRCDPISGHTALYWYRQSLGQGLEFLIYFQGNSAPDKSGLPSDRFSAERTGGSVSTLTIQRTQQEDSAVYLCASSLVQDVQSPFFGPGTRLTVL.

The CDR3, as DNA: TGTGCCAGCAGCGCGATCCCTGGGGCCAACGTCCTGACTTTC. It encodes CASSAIPGANVLTF. The genes are TRBV7-3 and TRBJ2-6; D gene ambiguous. Germline lookup yields CDR1 SGHTA and CDR2 FQGTGA. Trimming took 5 bases from V and 2 from J, leaving 7 bases between them. The CDR3 runs 14 residues.

This clonotype occurred once. The genes are TRBV27 and TRBJ2-1; 8 nucleotides match TRBD2. Germline-derived CDR1 and CDR2 are MNHEY and SMNVEV (reference sequence). CDR3 length: 15 amino acids. The V and J ends lost 6 bases and 0 bases, in that order; junction bases with no gene match: 4. CDR3: CASRTGTSSYNEQFF. CDR3 nucleotides: TGTGCCAGCAGAACCGGGACTAGCTCCTACAATGAGCAGTTCTTC.

This clonotype was seen once. The chain combines TRBV5-5 with TRBJ2-7; D uncertain. CDR1 SGHKS and CDR2 YYEKEE come from the germline V gene (reference sequence). V lost 4 bases and J lost 0, with 8 bases in between. CDR3 size: 13 residues. The CDR3 protein is CASSTQVSYEQYF. The CDR3 DNA is TGTGCCAGCAGCACTCAAGTCTCCTACGAGCAGTACTTC.

The CDR3 spells CASSTAGTSGRRSYEQYF. The CDR3 coding sequence is TGCGCCAGCAGCACCGCCGGGACTAGCGGGAGGCGGTCCTACGAGCAGTACTTC. This chain joins TRBV5-1 and TRBJ2-7, with 15 bases lining up with TRBD2. This CDR3 region has 18 residues. Losses at the gene ends were 4 bases for V and 1 base for J; bases not matched to a gene: 9. Per the germline V gene, CDR1 is SGHRS and CDR2 is YFSETQ.

V is TRBV12-3 or TRBV12-4 and J is TRBJ1-5, with 10 positions matching TRBD1. The CDR3 contains 14 residues. V shed 3 bases, J shed 6 bases, and the junction held 2 bases outside the gene matches. CDR3 amino acids: CASSLGQGSQPQHF. The CDR3 bases are TGTGCCAGCAGTTTGGGACAGGGGAGTCAGCCCCAGCATTTT.

The chain couples TRBV7-9 to TRBJ1-4; 9 bases map to TRBD1. The CDR3 loop spans 16 amino acids. The V segment lost 5 bases and the J segment 5 bases; nucleotides outside the gene matches: 9. CDR1 SEHNR and CDR2 FQNEAQ come from the germline V gene (reference sequence). The CDR3 loop is CASSDAWTGANEKLFF. As DNA, the CDR3 is TGTGCCAGCAGCGACGCTTGGACAGGGGCCAATGAAAAACTGTTTTTT. Full variable domain (outside the CDR3, taken from reference TRBV7-9 and TRBJ1-4): DTGVSQNPRHKITKRGQNVTFRCDPISEHNRLYWYRQTLGQGPEFLTYFQNEAQLEKSRLLSDRFSAERPKGSFSTLEIQRTEQGDSAMYLCASSDAWTGANEKLFFGSGTQLSVL.

This chain uses TRBV28 with TRBJ2-5; 8 nucleotides align to TRBD1. Germline assignment: CDR1 MDHEN and CDR2 SYDVKM. The trim removed 5 bases at V and 1 base at J, leaving 6 bases unmatched. The CDR3 contains 15 residues. The CDR3 reads CASSIRQGLQETQYF. DNA of the CDR3: TGTGCCAGCAGTATCAGACAGGGGCTCCAAGAGACCCAGTACTTC.

The rearrangement links TRBV6-1 to TRBJ1-6; no reliable D call. The germline V gene encodes CDR1 MNHNS and CDR2 SASEGT. The CDR3 contains 14 residues. The V end lost 8 bases, the J end lost 0 bases, and 8 bases lay between the germline ends. CDR3 protein: CASERDSYNSPLHF. CDR3 coding DNA: TGTGCCAGCGAAAGGGACTCCTATAATTCACCCCTCCACTTT.